What follows are 24 T cell receptor beta chains derived from one specimen sequenced in a study of T cell repertoires in aging, cancer and after chemotherapy. Multiplex touch-down PCR with TRB-A/B primers amplified rearranged V-D-J TRB sequences. TCRdb used MiXCR to reprocess the multiplex PCR reads, holding one entry per CDR3 protein. Among around 13,000 distinct CDR3 sequences listed, around a quarter were seen once. Peripheral blood genomic DNA, not sorted cells or RNA, was the template. Sequencing input: blood. These receptors were obtained from a human donor with a blood cancer.

This chain connects TRBV11-2 to TRBJ2-3; D gene unclear. Trimming removed 5 bases from V and 1 base from J, with 13 bases in between. Germline-derived CDR1 and CDR2 are SGHAT and FQNNGV. The CDR3 has 15 amino acids. CDR3 sequence: CASSAAGGGTDTQYF. The CDR3 DNA reads as TGTGCCAGCAGCGCCGCCGGCGGAGGCACAGATACGCAGTATTTT.

This clonotype was seen many times. This chain links TRBV19 with TRBJ2-3, with 8 bases fitting TRBD2. The V gene's germline CDR1 is LNHDA and CDR2 SQIVND (reference sequence). This CDR3 has 14 residues. Trimming cost V 5 bases and J 8 bases; bases outside gene matches: 9. The CDR3 sequence is CASSAGTSWSTQYF. For the CDR3, the DNA is TGTGCCAGTAGTGCCGGGACTAGTTGGAGTACGCAGTATTTT.

Sample share makes this clonotype medium-sized. The chain joins TRBV6-5 to TRBJ1-2; D unclear. Trimming shortened V by 2 bases and J by 8 bases, and 12 bases separated the two germline ends. This CDR3 has 13 residues. CDR1 and CDR2 (germline): MNHEY, SVGAGI. Here the CDR3 reads CASSYGQGIGYTF. The CDR3 DNA reads TGTGCCAGCAGTTACGGCCAAGGGATCGGCTACACCTTC.

This clonotype has just a few counts. The V call is TRBV12-3 or TRBV12-4, the J call TRBJ1-4; no reliable D call. CDR3 size: 14 residues. V lost 4 bases and J 8 bases, leaving 14 bases between the germline ends. CDR3 protein: CASSYPSGSEKLFF. Written as DNA, the CDR3 is TGTGCCAGCAGTTACCCCTCGGGGTCCGAAAAACTGTTTTTT.

By share, this clonotype counts as medium-sized (0.01 to 0.1%). The chain uses TRBV11-1 and TRBJ1-1, with TRBD1 matching 7 bases. The trim removed 5 bases at V and 8 bases at J, leaving 8 bases unmatched. From germline, CDR1 is SGHAT and CDR2 FQDESV (reference sequence). CDR3 size: 13 residues. CDR3 in amino acids: CASSLTLGQEAFF. CDR3 sequence (DNA): TGTGCCAGCAGCCTAACCCTGGGACAGGAAGCTTTCTTT.

The rearrangement joins TRBV27 to TRBJ1-5; D is undetermined. In germline, CDR1 is MNHEY, CDR2 SMNVEV (reference sequence). The CDR3 is 11 residues long. V was shortened by 7 bases and J by 1 base, with 2 bases between the two germline ends. The CDR3 DNA follows: TGTGCCAGCACGAGCAATCAGCCCCAGCATTTT. As protein: CASTSNQPQHF.

This clonotype is medium-sized by share. The CDR3, as DNA: TGTGCCAGCTCACCTATCGAGGGCGGGGGAGAAAAACTGTTTTTT. It encodes CASSPIEGGGEKLFF. The chain carries TRBV18 and TRBJ1-4; D perhaps matches TRBD1 (5 bases). From germline, CDR1 is KGHSH and CDR2 LQKENI. With 3 bases removed from V and 8 bases from J, the gap between germline ends came to 16 bases. The CDR3 is 15 residues long.

This clonotype came up a few times. The chain couples TRBV4-3 to TRBJ1-2; 8 bases line up with TRBD1. The CDR3 sequence is 15 residues long. V trimming: 0 bases; J trimming: 8 bases; junction bases outside the gene matches: 8. CDR1 is LGHNA, CDR2 YSLEER, per germline. The CDR3 DNA reads TGCGCCAGCAGCCAAGACCCCGCAGGGGGCGTCGGCTACACCTTC. The encoded protein is CASSQDPAGGVGYTF.

This clonotype is deemed medium-sized. The rearrangement uses TRBV19 and TRBJ2-3; 10 bases are a match to TRBD1. The CDR3 spans 17 residues. After removal of 6 bases from V and 1 base from J, the junction contained 10 bases not matched to a gene. Germline lookup yields CDR1 LNHDA and CDR2 SQIVND (reference sequence). The chain's CDR3 is CASSLPDRGLCTDTQYF. DNA for the CDR3: TGTGCCAGTAGCCTACCCGACAGGGGGCTTTGCACAGATACGCAGTATTTT. The whole variable domain, remainder taken from reference TRBV19 and TRBJ2-3, is DGGITQSPKYLFRKEGQNVTLSCEQNLNHDAMYWYRQDPGQGLRLIYYSQIVNDFQKGDIAEGYSVSREKKESFPLTVTSAQKNPTAFYLCASSLPDRGLCTDTQYFGPGTRLTVL.

This rearrangement joins TRBV20-1 to TRBJ2-7, with TRBD2 matching 12 bases. The length of the CDR3 is 18 residues. V lost 0 bases, J lost 2 bases, and 11 bases stayed unmatched. Germline assignment: CDR1 DFQATT and CDR2 SNEGSKA (reference sequence). CDR3 loop: CSARDRSLAGGLAYEQYV. The CDR3 coding sequence is TGCAGTGCTAGAGACCGTTCCCTAGCGGGAGGGCTCGCCTACGAGCAGTACGTC.

V and J are TRBV20-1 and TRBJ2-5, with D hard to call. V lost 6 bases and J 7 bases, leaving 18 bases between the germline ends. This CDR3 has 13 amino acids. The germline CDR1 and CDR2 sequences are DFQATT and SNEGSKA (reference sequence). CDR3 residues: CSAPNGLIGTQYF. CDR3 sequence (DNA): TGCAGTGCCCCCAACGGTCTCATAGGGACCCAGTACTTC.

The chain links TRBV5-5 to TRBJ2-7, with 9 bases matching TRBD2. After removal of 2 bases from V and 5 bases from J, the junction contained 5 bases not matched to a gene. The CDR3 totals 14 residues. CDR1 SGHKS and CDR2 YYEKEE come from the germline V gene (reference sequence). CDR3 protein: CASSLAGGLDEQYF. The CDR3 DNA follows: TGTGCCAGCAGCTTAGCGGGGGGTTTGGACGAGCAGTACTTC.

The chain joins TRBV20-1 to TRBJ1-1; D is uncertain. The CDR3 is 12 amino acids. With 0 bases removed from V and 8 bases from J, the gap between germline ends came to 10 bases. Germline values: CDR1 DFQATT, CDR2 SNEGSKA (reference sequence). The CDR3 region has the DNA TGCAGTGCTAGAGATCAAGGGTCGGAAGCTTTCTTT. This gives the protein CSARDQGSEAFF.

Judged by abundance, this clonotype is medium-sized. The V and J genes are TRBV6-5 and TRBJ1-1, with D tentatively TRBD1 (6 bases). V lost 5 bases, J lost 2 bases, and 9 bases lay in between. Germline-derived CDR1 and CDR2 are MNHEY and SVGAGI. This CDR3 comprises 13 residues. CDR3 sequence: CASSVGTNTEAFF. The CDR3 DNA sequence: TGTGCCAGCAGTGTCGGGACAAACACTGAAGCTTTCTTT.

This chain links TRBV4-2 with TRBJ2-3; TRBD2 matches 8 bases. The CDR3 contains 15 residues. Germline V gene data show CDR1 as LGHNA and CDR2 as YNFKEQ. V shed 4 bases, J shed 3 bases, and the junction held 6 bases outside the gene matches. The CDR3 DNA follows: TGTGCCAGCAGCCCACAGCGGGAGTCGACAGATACGCAGTATTTT. This codes for CASSPQRESTDTQYF.

This clonotype is medium-sized by share. This rearrangement joins TRBV15 to TRBJ1-2; weak D call: TRBD1 (5 bases). The CDR3 runs to 14 residues. Germline CDR1 is LNHNV and CDR2 is YYDKDF (reference sequence). Trimming shortened V by 4 bases and J by 4 bases, and 13 bases separated the two germline ends. The CDR3 region is CATSNKGFGYGYTF. For the CDR3, the DNA is TGTGCCACCAGCAACAAGGGGTTCGGCTATGGCTACACCTTC.

As for this clonotype: A much larger clone lies one base from this, so it may be a read error. V gene TRBV19 combines with J gene TRBJ2-6; weak D call: TRBD1 (5 bases). The CDR3 consists of 18 residues. CDR1 and CDR2 from the germline V gene are LNHDA and SQIVND (reference sequence). V dropped 6 bases and J dropped 4 bases, with 22 bases sitting between them. As DNA, the CDR3 is TGTGCCAGTAGAGGGTCCCAGGGTTGGGCGTCCGGGGCCAACGTCCTGACTTTC. Translating gives CASRGSQGWASGANVLTF. Combining the CDR3 with reference TRBV19 and TRBJ2-6 gives the whole variable domain DGGITQSPKYLFRKEGQNVTLSCEQNLNHDAMYWYRQDPGQGLRLIYYSQIVNDFQKGDIAEGYSVSREKKESFPLTVTSAQKNPTAFYLCASRGSQGWASGANVLTFGAGSRLTVL.

The chain combines TRBV20-1 with TRBJ1-4; D is perhaps TRBD1 (6 bases). Trimming left V 3 bases short and J 8 bases short, with 16 bases between. Germline V lookup: CDR1 DFQATT, CDR2 SNEGSKA (reference sequence). CDR3 length: 14 residues. The DNA for the CDR3 is TGCAGTGCTAGGGAGCAGGGGAGTAGGGAAAAACTGTTTTTT. This codes for CSAREQGSREKLFF.

The V gene is TRBV20-1, the J gene TRBJ2-7; possibly TRBD2 for D (7 bases). The CDR3 contains 16 residues. The V gene lost 0 bases and the J gene lost 4 bases, with 19 bases spanning the gap. Germline-derived CDR1 and CDR2 are DFQATT and SNEGSKA (reference sequence). CDR3 protein: CSAREFRGASLYEQYF. The CDR3 nucleotides read TGCAGTGCTAGAGAGTTTCGGGGGGCCTCTCTATACGAGCAGTACTTC.

This clonotype is medium-sized within its sample. This chain connects TRBV6-5 to TRBJ1-4; 10 bases map to TRBD1. There are 16 residues in the CDR3. The germline gives CDR1 MNHEY, CDR2 SVGAGI. V was clipped by 4 bases and J by 5 bases; unmatched bases: 7. CDR3 coding DNA: TGTGCCAGCAGTTTCGCCACGGGACAGGGGAATGAAAAACTGTTTTTT. The encoded protein is CASSFATGQGNEKLFF.

By share of the sample, this clonotype is medium-sized. The chain has TRBV6-5 and TRBJ1-2; TRBD1 is a possible D gene (5 bases). The CDR3 runs to 14 residues. Deletions cut 0 bases from V and 2 bases from J, with 7 bases between. Germline lookup yields CDR1 MNHEY and CDR2 SVGAGI. CDR3 sequence (DNA): TGTGCCAGCAGTTACTCCGACAGCAACTATGGCTACACCTTC. Amino acid sequence: CASSYSDSNYGYTF.

This clonotype was seen repeatedly, ten times or more. The CDR3 sequence is CASSPKGLAGGDTQYF. DNA of the CDR3: TGTGCCAGCAGTCCCAAGGGGCTAGCGGGGGGAGATACGCAGTATTTT. The chain joins TRBV6-4 to TRBJ2-3; 11 bases line up with TRBD2. CDR1 MRHNA and CDR2 SNTAGT come from the germline V gene. J was trimmed by 5 bases and V by 5 bases; bases with no gene match: 9. There are 16 residues in the CDR3.

The rearrangement links TRBV14 to TRBJ1-2, with TRBD1 as a possible D gene (6 bases). This CDR3 is built from 13 residues. From germline, CDR1 is SGHDN and CDR2 FVKESK. Deletions cut 3 bases from V and 8 bases from J, with 13 bases between. The CDR3 sequence: CASSQRDTGGYTF. CDR3 DNA sequence: TGTGCCAGCAGCCAGCGGGACACGGGAGGCTACACCTTC.

On this clonotype: This may be a read error: a much more frequent sequence differs by one nucleotide. J is TRBJ1-4 and V is TRBV6-1; 7 bases agree with TRBD1. There are 14 residues in the CDR3. V trimming: 5 bases; J trimming: 9 bases; junction bases outside the gene matches: 9. Germline values: CDR1 MNHNS, CDR2 SASEGT. Written as DNA, the CDR3 is TGTGCCAGCAGTTGGGACAGATCAGGTAAAAAACTGTTTTTT. Amino acid sequence: CASSWDRSGKKLFF.